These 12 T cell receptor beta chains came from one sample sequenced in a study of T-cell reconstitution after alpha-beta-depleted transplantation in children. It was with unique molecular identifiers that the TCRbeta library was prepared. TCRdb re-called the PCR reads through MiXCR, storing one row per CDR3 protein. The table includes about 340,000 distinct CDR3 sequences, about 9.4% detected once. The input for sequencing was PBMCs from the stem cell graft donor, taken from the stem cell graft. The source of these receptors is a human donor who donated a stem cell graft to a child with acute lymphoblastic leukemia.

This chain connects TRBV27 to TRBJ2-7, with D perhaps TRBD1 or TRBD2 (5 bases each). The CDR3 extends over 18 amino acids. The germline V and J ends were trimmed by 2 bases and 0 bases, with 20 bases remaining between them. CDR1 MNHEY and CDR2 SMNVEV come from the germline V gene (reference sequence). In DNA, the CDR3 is TGTGCCAGCAGTTTAAAGGTGGCAGGGACCCCGAGCTCCTACGAGCAGTACTTC. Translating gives CASSLKVAGTPSSYEQYF.

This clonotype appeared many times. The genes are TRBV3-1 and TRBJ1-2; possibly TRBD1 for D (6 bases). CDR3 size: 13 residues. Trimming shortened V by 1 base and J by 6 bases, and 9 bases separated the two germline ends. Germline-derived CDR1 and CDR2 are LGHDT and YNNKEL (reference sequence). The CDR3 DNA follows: TGTGCCAGCAGCCAAGCGGGGGCGAATGGCTACACCTTC. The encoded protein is CASSQAGANGYTF. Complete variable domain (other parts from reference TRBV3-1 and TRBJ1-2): DTAVSQTPKYLVTQMGNDKSIKCEQNLGHDTMYWYKQDSKKFLKIMFSYNNKELIINETVPNRFSPKSPDKAHLNLHINSLELGDSAVYFCASSQAGANGYTFGSGTRLTVV.

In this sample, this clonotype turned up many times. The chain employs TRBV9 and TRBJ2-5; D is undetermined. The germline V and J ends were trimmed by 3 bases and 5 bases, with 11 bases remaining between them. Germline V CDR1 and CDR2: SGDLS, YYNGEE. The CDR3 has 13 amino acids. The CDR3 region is CASSAPPMETQYF. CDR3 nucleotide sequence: TGTGCCAGCAGCGCCCCCCCTATGGAGACCCAGTACTTC.

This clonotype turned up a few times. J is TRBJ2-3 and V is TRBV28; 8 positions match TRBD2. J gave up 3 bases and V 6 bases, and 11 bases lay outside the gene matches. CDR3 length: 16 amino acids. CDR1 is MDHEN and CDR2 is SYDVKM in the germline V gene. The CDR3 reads CASRGSLAGGTDTQYF. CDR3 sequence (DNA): TGTGCCAGCAGAGGGTCGCTAGCGGGTGGAACAGATACGCAGTATTTT.

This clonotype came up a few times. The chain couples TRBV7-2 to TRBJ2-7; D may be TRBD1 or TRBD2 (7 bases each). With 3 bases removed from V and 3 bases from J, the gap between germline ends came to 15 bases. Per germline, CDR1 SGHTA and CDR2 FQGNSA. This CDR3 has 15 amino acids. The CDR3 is CASSFQGGRIYEQYF. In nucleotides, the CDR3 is TGTGCCAGCAGCTTCCAGGGGGGGAGGATCTACGAGCAGTACTTC.

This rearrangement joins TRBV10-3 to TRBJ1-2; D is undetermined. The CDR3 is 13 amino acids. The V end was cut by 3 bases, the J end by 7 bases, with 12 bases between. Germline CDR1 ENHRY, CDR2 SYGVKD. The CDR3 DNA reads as TGTGCCATCAGTGAACGCCCTTTAGGTGGCTACACCTTC. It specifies CAISERPLGGYTF.

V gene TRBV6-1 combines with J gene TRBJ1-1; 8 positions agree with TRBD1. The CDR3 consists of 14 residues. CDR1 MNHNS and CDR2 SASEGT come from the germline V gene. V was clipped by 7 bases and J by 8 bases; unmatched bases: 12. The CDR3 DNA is TGTGCCAGCATCCCAGCCGGGACAGGTAGGGAAGCTTTCTTT. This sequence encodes CASIPAGTGREAFF.

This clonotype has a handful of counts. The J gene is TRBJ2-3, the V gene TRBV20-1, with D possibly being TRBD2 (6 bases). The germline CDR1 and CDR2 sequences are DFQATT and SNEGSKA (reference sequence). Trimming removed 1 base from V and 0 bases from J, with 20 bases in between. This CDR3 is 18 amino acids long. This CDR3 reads CSARAVRGGNPSTDTQYF. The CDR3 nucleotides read TGCAGTGCTAGAGCGGTACGGGGCGGGAATCCTAGCACAGATACGCAGTATTTT.

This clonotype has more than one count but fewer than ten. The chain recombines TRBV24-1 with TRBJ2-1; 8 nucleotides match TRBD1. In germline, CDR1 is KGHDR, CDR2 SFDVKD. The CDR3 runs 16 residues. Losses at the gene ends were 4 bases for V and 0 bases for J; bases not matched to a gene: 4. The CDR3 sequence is CATSDPTGASYNEQFF. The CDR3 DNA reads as TGTGCCACCAGTGACCCGACAGGGGCCTCCTACAATGAGCAGTTCTTC.

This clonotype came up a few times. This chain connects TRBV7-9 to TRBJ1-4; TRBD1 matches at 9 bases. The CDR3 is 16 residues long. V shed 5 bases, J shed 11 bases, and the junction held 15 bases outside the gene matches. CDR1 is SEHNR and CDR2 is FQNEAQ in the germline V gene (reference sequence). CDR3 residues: CASSPTTGTGLNKLFF. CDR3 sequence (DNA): TGTGCCAGCAGCCCGACTACCGGGACAGGGTTGAATAAACTGTTTTTT. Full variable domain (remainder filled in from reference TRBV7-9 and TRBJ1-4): DTGVSQNPRHKITKRGQNVTFRCDPISEHNRLYWYRQTLGQGPEFLTYFQNEAQLEKSRLLSDRFSAERPKGSFSTLEIQRTEQGDSAMYLCASSPTTGTGLNKLFFGSGTQLSVL.

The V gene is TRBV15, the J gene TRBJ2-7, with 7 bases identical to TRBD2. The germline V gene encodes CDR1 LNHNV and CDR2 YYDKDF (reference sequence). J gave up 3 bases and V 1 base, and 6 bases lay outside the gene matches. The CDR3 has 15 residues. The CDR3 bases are TGTGCCACCAGCAGAGGCCGGGGGGAACTCTACGAGCAGTACTTC. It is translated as CATSRGRGELYEQYF.

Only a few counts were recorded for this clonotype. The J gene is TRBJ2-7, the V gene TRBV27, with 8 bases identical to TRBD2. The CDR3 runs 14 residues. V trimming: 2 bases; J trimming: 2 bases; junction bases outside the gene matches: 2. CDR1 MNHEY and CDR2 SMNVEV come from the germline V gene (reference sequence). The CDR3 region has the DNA TGTGCCAGCAGTTTAAGCGGGAGTGCCTACGAGCAGTACTTC. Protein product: CASSLSGSAYEQYF.